Presented here are 32 T cell receptor beta chains from one specimen sequenced in a study of blood T cell repertoires in COVID-19. Clones were sequenced by immunoSEQ multiplex PCR, and TCRdb holds only the in-frame ones, with some missing. The profile covers about 220,000 clones, with 84% appearing a single time and 5.5% to 7.5% taken by the ten largest. Material for sequencing was PBMCs or T cells enriched from blood (not recorded which). Receptors were obtained from a middle-aged woman who had recovered from COVID-19.

V gene TRBV7-9 combines with J gene TRBJ2-7, with TRBD2 matching 12 bases. With 5 bases clipped from V and 4 bases from J, the junction kept 6 bases outside the gene matches. The CDR3 runs to 15 residues. CDR1 is SEHNR and CDR2 is FQNEAQ in the germline V gene (reference sequence). The CDR3: CASSPASGRAYEQYF. DNA of the CDR3: TGTGCCAGCAGCCCCGCTAGCGGGAGGGCTTACGAGCAGTACTTC.

This CDR3 reads CASSLAGGAVQQPQHF. The CDR3, as DNA: TGTGCCAGCAGCTTGGCAGGGGGCGCGGTGCAGCAGCCCCAGCATTTT. The rearrangement joins TRBV5-6 to TRBJ1-5, with 8 bases identical to TRBD1. CDR1 and CDR2 from the germline V gene are SGHDT and YYEEEE. The CDR3 runs to 16 residues. V shed 0 bases and J 7 bases; nucleotides not matched to a gene: 9.

The chain carries TRBV29-1 and TRBJ1-4, with TRBD1 matching over 10 bases. CDR3 length equals 14 residues. Germline trimming cut 5 bases from V and 3 bases from J; bases unmatched to any gene: 3. Germline CDR1 is SQVTM and CDR2 is ANQGSEA. The CDR3: CSVRDRGPNEKLFF. In nucleotides, the CDR3 is TGCAGCGTTCGGGACAGGGGTCCTAATGAAAAACTGTTTTTT. The full variable domain, in which reference TRBV29-1 and TRBJ1-4 provide the parts outside the CDR3, is SAVISQKPSRDICQRGTSLTIQCQVDSQVTMMFWYRQQPGQSLTLIATANQGSEATYESGFVIDKFPISRPNLTFSTLTVSNMSPEDSSIYLCSVRDRGPNEKLFFGSGTQLSVL.

This rearrangement joins TRBV9 to TRBJ1-5; TRBD1 agrees at 8 bases. The V segment lost 2 bases and the J segment 2 bases; nucleotides outside the gene matches: 0. The CDR3 contains 14 residues. Germline-derived CDR1 and CDR2 are SGDLS and YYNGEE. The CDR3 region has the DNA TGTGCCAGCAGCGTGGGACAGGGCAATCAGCCCCAGCATTTT. This translates into CASSVGQGNQPQHF.

V and J are TRBV19 and TRBJ2-2, with D perhaps matching TRBD2 (6 bases). The CDR3 is 16 amino acids. V gave up 3 bases and J gave up 7 bases, with 18 bases separating them. Germline assignment: CDR1 LNHDA and CDR2 SQIVND (reference sequence). The CDR3 here is CASSMGPKFSGGELFF. For the CDR3, the DNA is TGTGCCAGTAGTATGGGTCCTAAGTTTAGCGGCGGGGAGCTGTTTTTT.

V usage is TRBV5-6 and J usage is TRBJ2-1; tentative D call: TRBD1 (5 bases). This CDR3 contains 16 residues. V lost 4 bases, J lost 6 bases, and 20 bases lay in between. Germline V gene sequence: CDR1 SGHDT, CDR2 YYEEEE. Here the CDR3 reads CASSPPGQDVRNEQFF. Written as DNA, the CDR3 is TGTGCCAGCAGCCCCCCAGGACAAGATGTTCGCAATGAGCAGTTCTTC.

Here the CDR3 DNA reads TGTGCCAGCAGCCAAGATCGAGGAAGGAACATTCAGTACTTC. Translation gives CASSQDRGRNIQYF. The chain joins TRBV3-1 (or the pseudogene TRBV3-2) to TRBJ2-4; no clear D. This CDR3 is 14 amino acids long. In germline, CDR1 is LGHDT, CDR2 YNNKEL (reference sequence). Between the trimmed V and J ends, which lost 0 bases and 7 bases, there was a span of 10 bases.

V usage is TRBV2 and J usage is TRBJ1-1; 10 positions match TRBD1. Trimming removed 6 bases from V and 1 base from J; junction bases left unmatched: 14. The V gene's germline CDR1 is SNHLY and CDR2 FYNNEI. There are 18 residues in the CDR3. The CDR3 nucleotides are TGTGCCAGCAGGCCCGGGACAGGGGTATTATCTGGGAACACTGAAGCTTTCTTT. This gives the protein CASRPGTGVLSGNTEAFF.

This chain links TRBV14 with TRBJ2-1, with D possibly matching TRBD1 (5 bases). Looked up from germline, CDR1 is SGHDN and CDR2 is FVKESK. Trimming stripped 1 base from V and 4 bases from J, with 14 bases between. The length of the CDR3 is 16 residues. The DNA of the CDR3 is TGTGCCAGCAGCCAAGGCGGAGCAGGGTTTTACAATGAGCAGTTCTTC. Translating gives CASSQGGAGFYNEQFF.

V is TRBV20-1 and J is TRBJ1-1; D gene uncertain. The CDR3 contains 13 residues. V lost 3 bases and J lost 4, with 12 bases in between. The germline V gene has CDR1 DFQATT and CDR2 SNEGSKA (reference sequence). The CDR3 protein is CSASPYPSTEAFF. The CDR3 DNA reads as TGCAGTGCTAGTCCCTACCCGAGCACTGAAGCTTTCTTT.

The V and J genes are TRBV13 and TRBJ1-1; maybe TRBD1 (6 bases). The CDR3 loop spans 13 amino acids. The germline V and J ends were trimmed by 5 bases and 4 bases, with 11 bases remaining between them. Germline V gene sequence: CDR1 PRHDT, CDR2 FYEKMQ (reference sequence). The CDR3 DNA sequence: TGTGCCAGCAGCAGGAACAGGGCCACTGAAGCTTTCTTT. Encoded protein: CASSRNRATEAFF.

This sequence joins TRBV20-1 and TRBJ2-1, with 10 nucleotides matching TRBD2. V was clipped by 3 bases and J by 4 bases; unmatched bases: 6. This CDR3 region has 15 residues. Germline lookup yields CDR1 DFQATT and CDR2 SNEGSKA (reference sequence). CDR3 bases: TGCAGTGCTAGTTTACTAGCGGGACTTTACAATGAGCAGTTCTTC. Translation: CSASLLAGLYNEQFF.

The chain links TRBV7-9 to TRBJ2-1; 9 positions match TRBD1. CDR1 is SEHNR, CDR2 FQNEAQ, per germline (reference sequence). The CDR3 has 13 residues. V was clipped by 6 bases and J by 5 bases; unmatched bases: 2. Written as DNA, the CDR3 is TGTGCCAGCAGGGGACAGGGAAACAATGAGCAGTTCTTC. Amino acids: CASRGQGNNEQFF.

The V gene is TRBV4-3, the J gene TRBJ2-1; D is unclear. Germline V gene data show CDR1 as LGHNA and CDR2 as YSLEER. The length of the CDR3 is 13 residues. The ends were cut back, 0 bases at V and 6 bases at J, with 6 bases in the middle. CDR3 nucleotides: TGCGCCAGCAGCCAAGATTACGGCAATGAGCAGTTCTTC. It is translated as CASSQDYGNEQFF.

The rearrangement uses TRBV7-3 and TRBJ1-1; no firm D call. Germline V gene lookup returns CDR1 SGHTA and CDR2 FQGTGA. The CDR3 contains 15 residues. The V gene lost 4 bases and the J gene lost 1 base, with 13 bases spanning the gap. This chain's CDR3 is CASSSQAGGNTEAFF. The CDR3 coding sequence is TGTGCCAGCAGCTCCCAGGCAGGTGGGAACACTGAAGCTTTCTTT.

The DNA of the CDR3 is TGTGCCAGTAACCCAGGGACAGGGGGCGGCCGGAGCTCCTACAATGAGCAGTTCTTC. Translating gives CASNPGTGGGRSSYNEQFF. The V and J genes are TRBV19 and TRBJ2-1; 12 positions agree with TRBD1. Germline V gives CDR1 LNHDA, CDR2 SQIVND (reference sequence). The CDR3 loop spans 19 amino acids. Trimming removed 7 bases from V and 0 bases from J; junction bases left unmatched: 13.

In this sample, this clone turned up many times. This sequence joins TRBV5-1 and TRBJ1-6; 9 bases agree with TRBD1. Unmatched junction bases numbered 0, after V lost 0 bases and J lost 8 bases. Per germline, CDR1 SGHRS and CDR2 YFSETQ. The CDR3 has 14 residues. CDR3 loop: CASSLGDRDSPLHF. The CDR3 region has the DNA TGCGCCAGCAGCTTGGGGGACAGGGATTCACCCCTCCACTTT.

This clone has just a few counts. The rearrangement links TRBV5-4 to TRBJ2-6; 8 positions match TRBD1. CDR1 and CDR2 (germline): SGHNT, YYREEE (reference sequence). With 3 bases clipped from V and 1 base from J, the junction kept 6 bases outside the gene matches. The CDR3 totals 17 residues. The CDR3 DNA reads as TGTGCCAGCAGCTCGGGACAGGAGGGGTCTGGGGCCAACGTCCTGACTTTC. Protein: CASSSGQEGSGANVLTF. Together with reference TRBV5-4 and TRBJ2-6, the CDR3 gives the full variable domain: ETGVTQSPTHLIKTRGQQVTLRCSSQSGHNTVSWYQQALGQGPQFIFQYYREEENGRGNFPPRFSGLQFPNYSSELNVNALELDDSALYLCASSSGQEGSGANVLTFGAGSRLTVL.

The chain has TRBV19 and TRBJ1-2, with TRBD1 identical over 10 bases. Germline V gives CDR1 LNHDA, CDR2 SQIVND (reference sequence). This CDR3 comprises 13 residues. V shed 6 bases and J 10 bases; nucleotides not matched to a gene: 8. The CDR3, as DNA: TGTGCCAGTAGCGATCGGGACAGGGGCGTCTACACCTTC. Its translation is CASSDRDRGVYTF.

This rearrangement joins TRBV2 to TRBJ1-5; a possible D gene is TRBD1 (5 bases). The germline V and J ends were trimmed by 7 bases and 7 bases, with 14 bases remaining between them. Germline CDR1 and CDR2: SNHLY and FYNNEI. This CDR3 comprises 13 residues. The CDR3 loop is CASKAGIRQPQHF. DNA for the CDR3: TGTGCCAGCAAGGCAGGGATCAGGCAGCCCCAGCATTTT.

This clone was picked up one time. V gene TRBV5-5 combines with J gene TRBJ2-7; a weak D match, TRBD1 (6 bases). Trimming shortened V by 3 bases and J by 7 bases, and 11 bases separated the two germline ends. CDR1 and CDR2 from the germline V gene are SGHKS and YYEKEE (reference sequence). This CDR3 has 12 amino acids. CDR3 nucleotide sequence: TGTGCCAGCAGCTCCCAGGGGAGTGAGCAGTACTTC. Its protein product is CASSSQGSEQYF.

The chain couples TRBV27 to TRBJ2-1; weak D call: TRBD2 (6 bases). In germline, CDR1 is MNHEY, CDR2 SMNVEV (reference sequence). The V and J ends lost 5 bases and 7 bases respectively, with 24 bases between them. The CDR3 is 17 residues long. The CDR3 protein is CASSQFVIGRRGNEQFF. In DNA form, the CDR3 reads TGTGCCAGCAGTCAATTCGTAATCGGCCGGAGGGGAAATGAGCAGTTCTTC.

The chain employs TRBV19 and TRBJ1-6; no reliable D call. Trimming left V 4 bases short and J 8 bases short, with 12 bases between. The CDR3 runs to 14 residues. From germline, CDR1 is LNHDA and CDR2 SQIVND (reference sequence). The CDR3, as DNA: TGTGCCAGTAGTACCACCGCAGGTGATTCACCCCTCCACTTT. Residues: CASSTTAGDSPLHF.

The chain recombines TRBV2 with TRBJ2-5, with D possibly being TRBD2 (6 bases). This CDR3 has 14 residues. Trimming took off 1 base at V and 4 bases at J, with 10 bases between the two ends. Germline V gene sequence: CDR1 SNHLY, CDR2 FYNNEI. The CDR3 DNA reads as TGTGCCAGCAGTGAAGTTACGCGGGGAGAGACCCAGTACTTC. It is translated as CASSEVTRGETQYF.

The rearrangement uses TRBV28 and TRBJ2-7; 12 bases align to TRBD2. CDR1 is MDHEN and CDR2 is SYDVKM in the germline V gene. The CDR3 is 16 residues long. J was trimmed by 3 bases and V by 6 bases; bases with no gene match: 9. CDR3 DNA sequence: TGTGCCAGCAGGCCCGGGCTAGCGGGAGGGAACTACGAGCAGTACTTC. This translates into CASRPGLAGGNYEQYF.

The J gene is TRBJ2-1, the V gene TRBV11-3; weak D call: TRBD2 (5 bases). The V end was cut by 4 bases, the J end by 8 bases, with 12 bases between. This CDR3 has 13 amino acids. From germline, CDR1 is SGHNT and CDR2 YENEEA. In nucleotides, the CDR3 is TGTGCCAGCAGCTCGGGGAGATGGGATGAGCAGTTCTTC. Residues: CASSSGRWDEQFF.

The V and J genes are TRBV3-1 (or the pseudogene TRBV3-2) and TRBJ2-5; D is uncertain. Between the trimmed V and J ends, which lost 4 bases and 3 bases, there was a span of 9 bases. This CDR3 contains 13 residues. CDR1 is LGHDT, CDR2 YNNKEL, per germline (reference sequence). In DNA, the CDR3 is TGTGCCAGCAGCCGACTTACGGAAGAGACCCAGTACTTC. Its protein product is CASSRLTEETQYF.

This clone showed up just a few times. CDR3 in DNA: TGTGCCAGCAGCTCCGGGACTAGCCGCAATGAGCAGTTCTTC. Translation gives CASSSGTSRNEQFF. The genes are TRBV5-4 and TRBJ2-1, with 9 nucleotides matching TRBD2. The CDR3 has 14 residues. Germline CDR1 reads SGHNT; CDR2 reads YYREEE (reference sequence). Trimming cost V 3 bases and J 6 bases; bases outside gene matches: 4.

This clone was observed once. J is TRBJ1-2 and V is TRBV19; 7 bases line up with TRBD1. The CDR3 loop spans 15 amino acids. CDR1 and CDR2 (germline): LNHDA, SQIVND (reference sequence). The V segment lost 5 bases and the J segment 6 bases; nucleotides outside the gene matches: 12. The CDR3 spells CASSYRGSQNNGYTF. The DNA for the CDR3 is TGTGCCAGTAGTTACAGGGGTTCGCAGAATAATGGCTACACCTTC. Variable domain in full (rest from reference TRBV19 and TRBJ1-2): DGGITQSPKYLFRKEGQNVTLSCEQNLNHDAMYWYRQDPGQGLRLIYYSQIVNDFQKGDIAEGYSVSREKKESFPLTVTSAQKNPTAFYLCASSYRGSQNNGYTFGSGTRLTVV.

The chain is built from TRBV24-1 and TRBJ1-1, with D tentatively TRBD1 (6 bases). CDR3 length equals 11 residues. The germline V gene has CDR1 KGHDR and CDR2 SFDVKD. Trimming stripped 4 bases from V and 8 bases from J, with 7 bases between. The CDR3 nucleotides are TGTGCCACCAGTGACGGGACAGAAGCTTTCTTT. Protein: CATSDGTEAFF.

The chain joins TRBV6-2 or TRBV6-3 to TRBJ2-1, with 7 nucleotides matching TRBD2. Germline V lookup: CDR1 MNHEY, CDR2 SVGEGT. Trimming cost V 5 bases and J 3 bases; bases outside gene matches: 7. This CDR3 is built from 15 residues. The CDR3 spells CASSASSGVYNEQFF. In nucleotides, the CDR3 is TGTGCCAGCAGTGCGTCTAGCGGAGTCTACAATGAGCAGTTCTTC.

The rearrangement links TRBV5-1 to TRBJ2-2; D is perhaps TRBD2 (5 bases). Trimming shortened V by 0 bases and J by 6 bases, and 12 bases separated the two germline ends. This CDR3 spans 15 amino acids. Germline assignment: CDR1 SGHRS and CDR2 YFSETQ. CDR3 residues: CASSLDTGSSGELFF. The CDR3 coding sequence is TGCGCCAGCAGCTTGGATACGGGGTCGTCCGGGGAGCTGTTTTTT.